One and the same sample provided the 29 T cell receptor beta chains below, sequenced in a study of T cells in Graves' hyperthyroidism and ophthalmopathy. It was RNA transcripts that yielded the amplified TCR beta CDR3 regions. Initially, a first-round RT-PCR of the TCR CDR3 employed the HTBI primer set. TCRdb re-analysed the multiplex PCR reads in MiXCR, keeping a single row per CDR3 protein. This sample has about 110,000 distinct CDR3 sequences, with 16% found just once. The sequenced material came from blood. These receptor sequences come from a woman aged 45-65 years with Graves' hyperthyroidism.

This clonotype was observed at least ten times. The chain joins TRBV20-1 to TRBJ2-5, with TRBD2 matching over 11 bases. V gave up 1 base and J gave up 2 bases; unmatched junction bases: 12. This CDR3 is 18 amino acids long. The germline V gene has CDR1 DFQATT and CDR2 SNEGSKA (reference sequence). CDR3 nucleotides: TGCAGTGCTAGAGGGGGGACTAGCGGAGTGGGCCCTCAAGAGACCCAGTACTTC. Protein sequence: CSARGGTSGVGPQETQYF.

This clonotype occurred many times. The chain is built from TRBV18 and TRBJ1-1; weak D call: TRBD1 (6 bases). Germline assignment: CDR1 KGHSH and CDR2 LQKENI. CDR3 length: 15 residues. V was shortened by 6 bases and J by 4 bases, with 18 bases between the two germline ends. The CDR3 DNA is TGTGCCAGCTCGCACCAGGGGACGTCGACCACTGAAGCTTTCTTT. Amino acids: CASSHQGTSTTEAFF. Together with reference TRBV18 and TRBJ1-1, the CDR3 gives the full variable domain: NAGVMQNPRHLVRRRGQEARLRCSPMKGHSHVYWYRQLPEEGLKFMVYLQKENIIDESGMPKERFSAEFPKEGPSILRIQQVVRGDSAAYFCASSHQGTSTTEAFFGQGTRLTVV.

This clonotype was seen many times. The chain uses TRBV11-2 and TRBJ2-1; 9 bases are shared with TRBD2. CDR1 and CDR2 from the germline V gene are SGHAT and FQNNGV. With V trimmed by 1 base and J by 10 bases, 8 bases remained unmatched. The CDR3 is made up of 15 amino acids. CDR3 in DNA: TGTGCCAGCAGCTTAGTAGCGGGAGTTCCCGGCGAGCAGTTCTTC. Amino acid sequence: CASSLVAGVPGEQFF.

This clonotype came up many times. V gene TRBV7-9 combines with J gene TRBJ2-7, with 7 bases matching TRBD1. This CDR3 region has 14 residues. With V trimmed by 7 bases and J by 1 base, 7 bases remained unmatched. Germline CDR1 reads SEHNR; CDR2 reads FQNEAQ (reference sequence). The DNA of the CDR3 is TGTGCCAGCACCACGGACAGGCCTTCCTACGAGCAGTACTTC. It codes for CASTTDRPSYEQYF.

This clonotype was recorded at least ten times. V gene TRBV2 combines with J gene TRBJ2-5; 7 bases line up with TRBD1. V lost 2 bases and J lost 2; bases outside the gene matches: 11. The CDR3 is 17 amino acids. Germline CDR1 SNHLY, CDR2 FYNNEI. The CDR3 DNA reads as TGTGCCAGCAGTGAAACCGGGACAGCGACTTTACAAGAGACCCAGTACTTC. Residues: CASSETGTATLQETQYF.

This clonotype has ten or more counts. CDR3 sequence (DNA): TGTGCCAGCAGTGCGACAGGGAAACTGGATGAAAAACTGTTTTTT. This codes for CASSATGKLDEKLFF. This chain uses TRBV28 with TRBJ1-4, with 7 nucleotides matching TRBD1. The CDR3 consists of 15 residues. CDR1 and CDR2 from the germline V gene are MDHEN and SYDVKM. The V segment lost 5 bases and the J segment 6 bases; nucleotides outside the gene matches: 9.

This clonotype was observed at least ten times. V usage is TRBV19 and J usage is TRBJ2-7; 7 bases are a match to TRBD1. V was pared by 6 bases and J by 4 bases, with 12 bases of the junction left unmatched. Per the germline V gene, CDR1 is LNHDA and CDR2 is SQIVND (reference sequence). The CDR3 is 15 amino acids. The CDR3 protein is CASSRGEGARYEQYF. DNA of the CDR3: TGTGCCAGTAGCCGAGGCGAGGGGGCAAGGTACGAGCAGTACTTC.

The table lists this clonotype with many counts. The CDR3 bases are TGTGCCAGCCGTTTAGGGACCGGGGATGGCTACACCTTC. It encodes CASRLGTGDGYTF. This sequence joins TRBV18 and TRBJ1-2; weak D call: TRBD1 (5 bases). CDR1 is KGHSH and CDR2 is LQKENI in the germline V gene. This CDR3 has 13 residues. V shed 8 bases and J shed 6 bases, with 16 bases lying between them.

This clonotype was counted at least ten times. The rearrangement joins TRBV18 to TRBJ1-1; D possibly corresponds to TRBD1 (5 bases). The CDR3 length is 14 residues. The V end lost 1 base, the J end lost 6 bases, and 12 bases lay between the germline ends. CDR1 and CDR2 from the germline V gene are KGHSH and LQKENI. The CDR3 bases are TGTGCCAGCTCACCACAGCCAGGGACCCCTGAAGCTTTCTTT. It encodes CASSPQPGTPEAFF.

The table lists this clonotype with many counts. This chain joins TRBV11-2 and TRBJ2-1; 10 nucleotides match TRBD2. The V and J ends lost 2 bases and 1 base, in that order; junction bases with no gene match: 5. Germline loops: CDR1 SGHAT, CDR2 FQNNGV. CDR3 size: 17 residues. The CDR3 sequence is CASSLTSGVTSYNEQFF. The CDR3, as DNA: TGTGCCAGCAGCTTAACTAGCGGGGTGACTTCCTACAATGAGCAGTTCTTC.

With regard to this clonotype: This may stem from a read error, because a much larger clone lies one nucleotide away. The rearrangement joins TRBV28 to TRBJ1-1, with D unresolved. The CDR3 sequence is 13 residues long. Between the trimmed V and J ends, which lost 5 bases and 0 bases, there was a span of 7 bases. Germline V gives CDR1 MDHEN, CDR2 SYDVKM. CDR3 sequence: CASSGRVNTEAFF. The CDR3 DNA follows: TGTGCCAGCAGTGGTAGAGTGAACACTGAAGCTTTCTTT.

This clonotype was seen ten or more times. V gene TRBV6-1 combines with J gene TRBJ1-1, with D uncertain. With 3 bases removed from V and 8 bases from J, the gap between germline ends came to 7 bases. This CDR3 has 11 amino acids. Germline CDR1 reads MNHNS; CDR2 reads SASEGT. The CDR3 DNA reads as TGTGCCAGCAGTGAGGGTTTCGAAGCTTTCTTT. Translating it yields CASSEGFEAFF.

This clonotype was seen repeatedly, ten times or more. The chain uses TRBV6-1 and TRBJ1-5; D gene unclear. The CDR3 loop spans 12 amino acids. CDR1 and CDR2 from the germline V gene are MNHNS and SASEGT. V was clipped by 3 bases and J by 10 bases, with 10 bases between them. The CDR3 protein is CASSDIWRPQHF. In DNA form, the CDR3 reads TGTGCCAGCAGTGATATCTGGCGTCCCCAGCATTTT.

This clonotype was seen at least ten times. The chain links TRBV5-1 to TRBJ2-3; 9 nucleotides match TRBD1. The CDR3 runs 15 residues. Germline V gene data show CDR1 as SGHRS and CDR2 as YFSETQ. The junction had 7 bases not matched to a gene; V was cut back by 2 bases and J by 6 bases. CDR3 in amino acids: CASSFRQGEVDTQYF. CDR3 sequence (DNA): TGCGCCAGCAGCTTTCGACAGGGGGAAGTGGATACGCAGTATTTT.

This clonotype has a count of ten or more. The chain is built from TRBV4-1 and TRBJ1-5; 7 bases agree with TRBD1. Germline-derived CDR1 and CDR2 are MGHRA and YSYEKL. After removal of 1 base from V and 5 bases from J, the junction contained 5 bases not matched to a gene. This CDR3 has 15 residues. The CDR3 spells CASSQGQGSHQPQHF. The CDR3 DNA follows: TGCGCCAGCAGCCAAGGACAGGGTTCTCATCAGCCCCAGCATTTT.

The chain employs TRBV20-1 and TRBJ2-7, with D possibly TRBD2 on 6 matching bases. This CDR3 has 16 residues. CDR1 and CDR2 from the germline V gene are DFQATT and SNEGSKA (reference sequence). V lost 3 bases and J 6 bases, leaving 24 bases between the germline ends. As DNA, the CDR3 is TGCAGTGCTAGTGGGCTTCAGCGACTAGTTTCTGCCGAGCAGTACTTC. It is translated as CSASGLQRLVSAEQYF.

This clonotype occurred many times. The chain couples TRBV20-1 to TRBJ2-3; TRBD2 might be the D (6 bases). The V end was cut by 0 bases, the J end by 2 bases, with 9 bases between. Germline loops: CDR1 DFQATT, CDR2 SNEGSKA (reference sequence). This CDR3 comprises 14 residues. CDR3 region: CSARDGGLTDTQYF. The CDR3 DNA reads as TGCAGTGCTAGAGATGGGGGACTCACAGATACGCAGTATTTT.

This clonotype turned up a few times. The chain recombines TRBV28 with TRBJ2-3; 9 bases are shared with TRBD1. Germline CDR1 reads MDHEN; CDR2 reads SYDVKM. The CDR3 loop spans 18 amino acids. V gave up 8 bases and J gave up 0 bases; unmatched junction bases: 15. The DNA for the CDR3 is TGTGCCAGCCAGGGACAGGGTAACGCAGGGGGTAGCACAGATACGCAGTATTTT. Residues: CASQGQGNAGGSTDTQYF.

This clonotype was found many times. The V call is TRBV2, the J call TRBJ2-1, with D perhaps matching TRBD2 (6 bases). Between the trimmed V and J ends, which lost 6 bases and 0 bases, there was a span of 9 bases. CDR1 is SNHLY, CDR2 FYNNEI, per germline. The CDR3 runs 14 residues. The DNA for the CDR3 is TGTGCCAGCAGCGGGAGAGGCTCCTACAATGAGCAGTTCTTC. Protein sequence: CASSGRGSYNEQFF.

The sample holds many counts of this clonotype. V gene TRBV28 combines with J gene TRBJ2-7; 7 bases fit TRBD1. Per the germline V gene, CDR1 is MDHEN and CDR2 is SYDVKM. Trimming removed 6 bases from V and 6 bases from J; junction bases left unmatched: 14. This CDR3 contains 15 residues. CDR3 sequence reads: CASRIKQTGFGEQYF. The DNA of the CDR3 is TGTGCCAGCAGGATTAAACAGACAGGGTTCGGCGAGCAGTACTTC.

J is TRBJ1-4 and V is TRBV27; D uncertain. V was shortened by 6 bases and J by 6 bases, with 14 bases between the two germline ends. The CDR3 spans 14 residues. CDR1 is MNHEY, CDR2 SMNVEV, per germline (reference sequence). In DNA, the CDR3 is TGTGCCAGCAGCCGTGAGAGTCGGGATGAAAAACTGTTTTTT. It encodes CASSRESRDEKLFF.

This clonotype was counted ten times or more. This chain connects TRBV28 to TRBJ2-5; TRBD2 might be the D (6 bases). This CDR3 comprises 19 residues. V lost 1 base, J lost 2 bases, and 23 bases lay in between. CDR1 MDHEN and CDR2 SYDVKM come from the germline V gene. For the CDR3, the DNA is TGTGCCAGCAGTTTATTGCCCACAGGTGGGGGGAATCGGCAAGAGACCCAGTACTTC. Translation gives CASSLLPTGGGNRQETQYF.

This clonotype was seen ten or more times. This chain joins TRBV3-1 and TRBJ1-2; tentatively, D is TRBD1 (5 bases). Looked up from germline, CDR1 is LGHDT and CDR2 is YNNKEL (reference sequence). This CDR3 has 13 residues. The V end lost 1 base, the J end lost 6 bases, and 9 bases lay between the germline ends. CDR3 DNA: TGTGCCAGCAGCCAAGGAAGGGGAGATGGCTACACCTTC. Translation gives CASSQGRGDGYTF.

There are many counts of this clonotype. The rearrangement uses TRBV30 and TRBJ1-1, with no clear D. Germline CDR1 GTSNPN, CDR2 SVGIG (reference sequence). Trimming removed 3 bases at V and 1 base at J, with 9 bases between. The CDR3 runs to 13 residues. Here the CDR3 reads CAWRSGANTEAFF. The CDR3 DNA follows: TGTGCCTGGAGGTCAGGAGCGAACACTGAAGCTTTCTTT. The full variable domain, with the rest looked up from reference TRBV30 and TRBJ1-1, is SQTIHQWPATLVQPVGSPLSLECTVEGTSNPNLYWYRQAAGRGLQLLFYSVGIGQISSEVPQNLSASRPQDRQFILSSKKLLLSDSGFYLCAWRSGANTEAFFGQGTRLTVV.

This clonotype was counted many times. The CDR3 DNA reads TGTGCCAGCAGTCAGGGACTAGCGGTTTACAATGAGCAGTTCTTC. It translates to CASSQGLAVYNEQFF. This rearrangement joins TRBV27 to TRBJ2-1, with 11 positions matching TRBD2. This CDR3 is built from 15 residues. Germline CDR1 and CDR2: MNHEY and SMNVEV (reference sequence). Unmatched junction bases numbered 4, after V lost 5 bases and J lost 4 bases.

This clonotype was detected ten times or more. DNA of the CDR3: TGTGCCAGCAGTTTGACAGGGGGGCATCAGCCCCAGCATTTT. Residues: CASSLTGGHQPQHF. The chain employs TRBV28 and TRBJ1-5, with 9 bases that match TRBD1. Germline-derived CDR1 and CDR2 are MDHEN and SYDVKM. Trimming took 3 bases from V and 5 from J; bases not matched to a gene: 2. The length of the CDR3 is 14 residues.

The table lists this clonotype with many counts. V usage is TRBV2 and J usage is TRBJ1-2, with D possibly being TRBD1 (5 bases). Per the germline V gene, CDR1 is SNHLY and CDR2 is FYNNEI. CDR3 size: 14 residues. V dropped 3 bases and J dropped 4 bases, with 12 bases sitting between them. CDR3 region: CASSEGQGVYGYTF. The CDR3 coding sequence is TGTGCCAGCAGTGAGGGTCAAGGGGTCTATGGCTACACCTTC. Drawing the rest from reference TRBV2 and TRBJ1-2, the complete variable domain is EPEVTQTPSHQVTQMGQEVILRCVPISNHLYFYWYRQILGQKVEFLVSFYNNEISEKSEIFDDQFSVERPDGSNFTLKIRSTKLEDSAMYFCASSEGQGVYGYTFGSGTRLTVV.

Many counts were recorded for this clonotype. The CDR3, as DNA: TGTGCCACCAGCAGAGCCTTACAAGGGCAAACCCTCAATCAGCCCCAGCATTTT. It codes for CATSRALQGQTLNQPQHF. This sequence joins TRBV15 and TRBJ1-5, with D hard to call. Germline V gene lookup returns CDR1 LNHNV and CDR2 YYDKDF (reference sequence). V lost 1 base, J lost 3 bases, and 19 bases lay in between. CDR3 size: 18 residues.

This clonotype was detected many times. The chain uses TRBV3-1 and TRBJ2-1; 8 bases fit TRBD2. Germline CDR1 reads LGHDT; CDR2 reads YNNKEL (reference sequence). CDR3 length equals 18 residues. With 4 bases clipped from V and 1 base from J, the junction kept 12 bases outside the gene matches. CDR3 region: CASSPRAWREVSYNEQFF. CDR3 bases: TGTGCCAGCAGCCCCAGGGCCTGGCGGGAGGTATCCTACAATGAGCAGTTCTTC.